A selection of T cell receptor beta chains follows, all from one sample in a study of cytomegalovirus exposure and HLA in healthy donors. Clones were sequenced by immunoSEQ multiplex PCR, and TCRdb holds only the in-frame ones, with some missing. The sample includes a few hundred thousand clones, 60% to 80% of them seen just once. Sequencing input: PBMCs. The receptors come from a man aged 18-30 years in good health and CMV-seronegative. Both conserved end residues are part of each CDR3. The D gene is left open where the match is weak. For some rows the clone size is stated as once, few or many, or as a class when expanded; others skip it.

v_call,d_call,clone_size,j_call,cdr3_length,cdr3_aa,cdr3_nt
TRBV5-1,TRBD1,-,TRBJ1-1,15,CASKRTGGVGTEAFF,TGCGCCAGCAAGAGGACAGGGGGTGTCGGAACTGAAGCTTTCTTT
TRBV7-9,TRBD1,-,TRBJ2-7,16,CASSSPGQGALYEQYF,TGTGCCAGCAGCTCACCAGGACAGGGGGCATTATACGAGCAGTACTTC
TRBV28,-,-,TRBJ1-5,13,CASRAGYNQPQHF,TGTGCCAGCAGGGCGGGGTACAATCAGCCCCAGCATTTT
TRBV11-1,TRBD2,-,TRBJ2-7,15,CASRTQLAGGYEQYF,TGTGCCAGCAGGACCCAACTAGCGGGGGGATACGAGCAGTACTTC
TRBV5-1,TRBD1,-,TRBJ2-1,17,CASSEGTGGASYNEQFF,TGCGCCAGCAGCGAGGGGACAGGGGGCGCGTCCTACAATGAGCAGTTCTTC
TRBV30,-,-,TRBJ2-4,13,CALIEGRENIQYF,TGTGCCCTCATCGAGGGTAGGGAAAACATTCAGTACTTC
TRBV5-1,TRBD1,few,TRBJ1-1,14,CASSPGTGDTEAFF,TGCGCCAGCAGCCCCGGGACAGGGGACACTGAAGCTTTCTTT
TRBV12-5,-,-,TRBJ1-6,15,CASGFSSQGNSPLHF,TGTGCTAGTGGTTTCTCGTCTCAGGGTAATTCACCCCTCCACTTT
TRBV10-3,-,few,TRBJ1-2,10,CAISDLGYTF,TGTGCCATCAGTGACCTCGGCTACACCTTC
TRBV19,TRBD1,-,TRBJ2-7,15,CASSMGQGVAYEQYF,TGTGCCAGTAGTATGGGGCAGGGGGTGGCCTACGAGCAGTACTTC
TRBV28,-,-,TRBJ2-7,14,CASSLDRQPYEQYF,TGTGCCAGCAGTTTGGATCGACAGCCTTACGAGCAGTACTTC
TRBV4-3,TRBD1,-,TRBJ2-1,13,CASSQTGYYEQFF,TGCGCCAGCAGCCAGACAGGGTACTATGAGCAGTTCTTC
TRBV9,-,-,TRBJ2-6,21,CASSEGIGSLGASSGANVLTF,TGTGCCAGCAGCGAGGGGATTGGGTCGTTAGGGGCATCTTCTGGGGCCAACGTCCTGACTTTC
TRBV7-9,TRBD2,once,TRBJ2-5,17,CASSLRSGGREEETQYF,TGTGCCAGCAGCTTAAGAAGTGGGGGGAGGGAGGAAGAGACCCAGTACTTC
TRBV7-2,-,-,TRBJ1-1,16,CASRPVDSGGGTEAFF,TGTGCCAGCAGACCCGTCGACTCGGGGGGTGGCACTGAAGCTTTCTTT
TRBV30,-,-,TRBJ2-7,14,CACRVRRPPYEQYF,TGTGCTTGTCGGGTTAGGCGGCCGCCCTACGAGCAGTACTTC
TRBV30,-,-,TRBJ1-6,14,CAWTPRGENSPLHF,TGTGCCTGGACTCCCCGGGGGGAGAATTCACCCCTCCACTTT
TRBV7-2,TRBD1,-,TRBJ1-1,13,CASRIQGATEAFF,TGTGCCAGCAGGATACAGGGGGCTACTGAAGCTTTCTTT
TRBV25-1,TRBD1,-,TRBJ1-4,18,CASSESSGTGDRVQKLFF,TGTGCCAGCAGTGAAAGTAGTGGGACAGGGGATCGTGTTCAAAAACTGTTTTTT
TRBV30,-,few,TRBJ2-7,13,CAWSVNSPYEQYF,TGTGCCTGGAGTGTAAACAGTCCCTACGAGCAGTACTTC
TRBV4-3,-,-,TRBJ2-7,13,CASSRGGFYEQYF,TGCGCCAGCAGCCGGGGAGGTTTCTACGAGCAGTACTTC
TRBV27,TRBD2,few,TRBJ2-7,15,CASSKRTSGSYEQYF,TGTGCCAGCAGTAAGCGGACTAGCGGGAGTTACGAGCAGTACTTC
TRBV28,TRBD2,-,TRBJ2-7,14,CASSSSGIGNEQYF,TGTGCCAGCAGTTCAAGCGGGATCGGGAACGAGCAGTACTTC
TRBV6-5,-,-,TRBJ2-6,12,CATVSGANVLTF,TGTGCCACCGTCTCTGGGGCCAACGTCCTGACTTTC
TRBV28,-,-,TRBJ1-5,16,CASSTGWARSNQPQHF,TGTGCCAGCAGTACAGGGTGGGCAAGGAGCAATCAGCCCCAGCATTTT
TRBV4-3,TRBD2,-,TRBJ2-5,16,CASSQDLAGGQETQYF,TGCGCCAGCAGCCAAGACCTAGCGGGGGGTCAAGAGACCCAGTACTTC
TRBV6-5,-,-,TRBJ2-1,11,CASARGNEQFF,TGTGCCTCGGCACGGGGCAATGAGCAGTTCTTC
TRBV9,TRBD1,-,TRBJ2-6,16,CASSAGGQLESNVLTF,TGTGCCAGCAGCGCTGGGGGACAGCTGGAGTCCAACGTCCTGACTTTC
TRBV7-9,-,-,TRBJ1-1,12,CASKPSSGEAFF,TGTGCCAGCAAACCATCTTCGGGTGAAGCTTTCTTT
TRBV7-3,-,-,TRBJ2-1,15,CASSLYLVPYNEQFF,TGTGCCAGCAGCTTATACCTAGTCCCCTACAATGAGCAGTTCTTC
TRBV2,-,-,TRBJ2-5,13,CASSDNIQETQYF,TGTGCCAGCAGTGATAACATACAAGAGACCCAGTACTTC
TRBV6-4,TRBD1,-,TRBJ2-2,15,CASSRGQGESGELFF,TGTGCCAGCAGTCGCGGACAGGGGGAATCCGGGGAGCTGTTTTTT
TRBV2,-,-,TRBJ1-2,15,CASRTPGGPYYGYTF,TGTGCCAGCAGGACTCCCGGGGGGCCCTACTATGGCTACACCTTC
TRBV19,TRBD2,-,TRBJ2-7,14,CASSPAGGFYEQYF,TGTGCCAGTAGCCCAGCGGGAGGTTTCTACGAGCAGTACTTC
TRBV27,-,-,TRBJ2-7,15,CASSLRVQGGDEQYF,TGTGCCAGCAGTTTACGGGTACAGGGGGGGGACGAGCAGTACTTC
TRBV7-2,-,-,TRBJ1-1,14,CASSLVRLNTEAFF,TGTGCCAGCAGCTTAGTACGGTTGAACACTGAAGCTTTCTTT
TRBV4-1,TRBD1,-,TRBJ1-2,15,CASSQEGQGTDGYTF,TGCGCCAGCAGCCAGGAGGGACAGGGGACGGATGGCTACACCTTC
TRBV19,TRBD1,once,TRBJ2-3,14,CASTGQGHPDTQYF,TGTGCCAGTACTGGACAGGGACATCCAGATACGCAGTATTTT
TRBV27,TRBD2,-,TRBJ2-5,13,CASSIRLAETQYF,TGTGCCAGCAGTATTCGACTAGCGGAGACCCAGTACTTC
TRBV19,-,-,TRBJ1-2,11,CASSIGGGYTF,TGTGCCAGTAGTATCGGGGGTGGCTACACCTTC
TRBV5-6,TRBD1,-,TRBJ2-7,16,CASSLIDRGLSYEQYF,TGTGCCAGCAGCCTAATAGACAGGGGGCTCTCCTACGAGCAGTACTTC